The sequence of this T cell receptor (beta chain) was determined in a study of CD4 and CD8 cells across lung adenocarcinoma regions. About this clonotype itself: A much larger clone is a single base away; this may be a read error.

The germline V gene has CDR1 SGHDN and CDR2 FVKESK. The CDR3 is 13 amino acids. One entry per CDR3 protein results from TCRdb running MiXCR on the PCR reads. The repertoire holds around 20,000 distinct CDR3 sequences, with around half as singletons. The V call is TRBV14, the J call TRBJ2-1, with 7 bases that match TRBD2. The end of the DNA aligns better with TRBJ2-4, so the J call may be wrong. Sequenced: CD8+ T cells from the center of a lung tumor. This TCR was recovered from a female donor with lung adenocarcinoma. The CD4 and CD8 labels of this study may be unreliable. As DNA, the CDR3 is TGTGCCAGCAGCCAATCCCCCGGGGGGTCTCAGTACTTC. Translation: CASSQSPGGSQYF.